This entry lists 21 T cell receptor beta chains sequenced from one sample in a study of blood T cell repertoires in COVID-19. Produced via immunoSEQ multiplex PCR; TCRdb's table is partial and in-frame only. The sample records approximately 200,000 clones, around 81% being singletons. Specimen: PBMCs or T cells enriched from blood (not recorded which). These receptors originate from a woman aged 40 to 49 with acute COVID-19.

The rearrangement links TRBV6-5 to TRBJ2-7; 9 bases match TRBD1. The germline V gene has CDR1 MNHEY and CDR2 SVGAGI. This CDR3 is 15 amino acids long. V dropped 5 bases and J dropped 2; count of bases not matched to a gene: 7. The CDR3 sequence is CASSLIRDRAYEQYF. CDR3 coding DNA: TGTGCCAGCAGTCTTATCCGGGACAGGGCCTACGAGCAGTACTTC.

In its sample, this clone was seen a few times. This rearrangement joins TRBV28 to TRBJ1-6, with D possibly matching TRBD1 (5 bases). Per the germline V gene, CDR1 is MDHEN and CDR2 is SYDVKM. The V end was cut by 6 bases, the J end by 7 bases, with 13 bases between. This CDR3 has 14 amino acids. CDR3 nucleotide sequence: TGTGCCAGCAGACTGACAGAGGTGAATTCACCCCTCCACTTT. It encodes CASRLTEVNSPLHF.

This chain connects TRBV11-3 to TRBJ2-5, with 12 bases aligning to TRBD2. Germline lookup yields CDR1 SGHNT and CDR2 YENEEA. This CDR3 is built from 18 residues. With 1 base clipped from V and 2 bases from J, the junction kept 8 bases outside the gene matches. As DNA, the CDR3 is TGTGCCAGCAGCTTAGGTTCTCTAGCGGGAGGGCTTCAAGAGACCCAGTACTTC. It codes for CASSLGSLAGGLQETQYF.

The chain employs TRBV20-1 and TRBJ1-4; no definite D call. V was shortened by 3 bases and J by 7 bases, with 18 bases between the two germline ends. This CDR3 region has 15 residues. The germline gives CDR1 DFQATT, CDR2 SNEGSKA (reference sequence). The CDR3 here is CSASRLRGSGEKLFF. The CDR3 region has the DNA TGCAGTGCTAGTCGCTTACGGGGATCGGGTGAAAAACTGTTTTTT.

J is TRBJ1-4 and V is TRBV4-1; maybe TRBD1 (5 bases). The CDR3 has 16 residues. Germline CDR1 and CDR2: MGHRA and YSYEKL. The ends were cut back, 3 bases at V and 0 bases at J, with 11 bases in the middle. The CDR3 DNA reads TGCGCCAGCAGCCAGAGAGACAGTGCAACTAATGAAAAACTGTTTTTT. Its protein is CASSQRDSATNEKLFF.

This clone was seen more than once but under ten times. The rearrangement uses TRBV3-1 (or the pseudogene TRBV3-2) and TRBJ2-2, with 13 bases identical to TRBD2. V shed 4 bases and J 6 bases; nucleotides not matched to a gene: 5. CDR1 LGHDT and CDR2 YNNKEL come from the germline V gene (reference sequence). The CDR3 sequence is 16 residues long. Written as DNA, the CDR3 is TGTGCCAGCAGCCCTACTAGCGGGAGGGCCTCCGGGGAGCTGTTTTTT. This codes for CASSPTSGRASGELFF.

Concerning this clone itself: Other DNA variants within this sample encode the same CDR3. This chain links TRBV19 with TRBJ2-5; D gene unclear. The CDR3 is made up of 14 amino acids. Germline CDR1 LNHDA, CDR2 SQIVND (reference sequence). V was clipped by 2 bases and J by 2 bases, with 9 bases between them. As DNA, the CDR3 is TGTGCCAGTAGTATACCGGGTTTACAAGAGACCCAGTACTTC. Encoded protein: CASSIPGLQETQYF.

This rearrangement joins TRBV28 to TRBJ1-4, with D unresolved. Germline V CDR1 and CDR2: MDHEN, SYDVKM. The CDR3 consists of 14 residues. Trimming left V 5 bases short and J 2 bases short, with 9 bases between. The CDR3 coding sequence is TGTGCCAGCAGTGTTCAGGCTACTAATGAAAAACTGTTTTTT. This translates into CASSVQATNEKLFF.

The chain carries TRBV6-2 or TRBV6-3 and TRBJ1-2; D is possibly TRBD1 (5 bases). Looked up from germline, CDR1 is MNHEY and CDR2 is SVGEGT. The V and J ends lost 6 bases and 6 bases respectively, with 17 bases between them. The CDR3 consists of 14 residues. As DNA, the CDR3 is TGTGCCAGCAGCCCATGGGGGGATTCGAATGGCTACACCTTC. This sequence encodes CASSPWGDSNGYTF.

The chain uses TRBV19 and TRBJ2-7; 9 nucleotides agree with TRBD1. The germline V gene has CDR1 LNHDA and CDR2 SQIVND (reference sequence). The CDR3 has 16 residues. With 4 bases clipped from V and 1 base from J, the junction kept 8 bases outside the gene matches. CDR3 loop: CASSKDRGEMSYEQYF. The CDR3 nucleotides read TGTGCCAGTAGTAAGGACAGGGGCGAAATGTCCTACGAGCAGTACTTC.

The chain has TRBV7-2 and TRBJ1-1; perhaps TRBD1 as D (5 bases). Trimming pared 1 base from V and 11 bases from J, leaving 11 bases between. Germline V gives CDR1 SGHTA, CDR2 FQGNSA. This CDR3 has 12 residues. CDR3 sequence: CASSLEAGRAFF. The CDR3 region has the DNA TGTGCCAGCAGCTTAGAGGCAGGGAGGGCTTTCTTT. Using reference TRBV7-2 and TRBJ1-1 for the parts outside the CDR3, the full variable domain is GAGVSQSPSNKVTEKGKDVELRCDPISGHTALYWYRQSLGQGLEFLIYFQGNSAPDKSGLPSDRFSAERTGGSVSTLTIQRTQQEDSAVYLCASSLEAGRAFFGQGTRLTVV.

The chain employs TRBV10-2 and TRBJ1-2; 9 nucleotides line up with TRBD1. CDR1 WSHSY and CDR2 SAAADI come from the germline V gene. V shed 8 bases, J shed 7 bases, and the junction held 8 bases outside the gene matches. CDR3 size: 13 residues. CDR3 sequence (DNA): TGCGCCAGCTGGGGACAGGGTTGGACTGGCTACACCTTC. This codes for CASWGQGWTGYTF.

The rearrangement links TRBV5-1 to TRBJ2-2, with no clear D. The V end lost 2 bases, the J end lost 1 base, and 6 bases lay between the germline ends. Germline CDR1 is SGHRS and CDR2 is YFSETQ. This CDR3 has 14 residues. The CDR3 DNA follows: TGCGCCAGCAGCTTTACACAGAACACCGGGGAGCTGTTTTTT. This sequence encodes CASSFTQNTGELFF.

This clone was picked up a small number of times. CDR3 residues: CASSWGGNTEAFF. DNA for the CDR3: TGTGCCAGCAGCTGGGGGGGGAACACTGAAGCTTTCTTT. The chain combines TRBV7-9 with TRBJ1-1, with a possible D match to TRBD1 (5 bases). Germline V gives CDR1 SEHNR, CDR2 FQNEAQ (reference sequence). V lost 4 bases, J lost 1 base, and 7 bases lay in between. CDR3 length: 13 amino acids.

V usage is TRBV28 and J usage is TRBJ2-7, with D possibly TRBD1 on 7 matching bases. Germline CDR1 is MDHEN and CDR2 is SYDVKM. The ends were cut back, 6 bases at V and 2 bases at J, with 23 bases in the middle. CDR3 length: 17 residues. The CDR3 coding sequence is TGTGCCAGCAGCCAAGTCCTGGGGCCAGGGGGGACCTACGAGCAGTACTTC. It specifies CASSQVLGPGGTYEQYF. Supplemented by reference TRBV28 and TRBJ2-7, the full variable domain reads DVKVTQSSRYLVKRTGEKVFLECVQDMDHENMFWYRQDPGLGLRLIYFSYDVKMKEKGDIPEGYSVSREKKERFSLILESASTNQTSMYLCASSQVLGPGGTYEQYFGPGTRLTVT.

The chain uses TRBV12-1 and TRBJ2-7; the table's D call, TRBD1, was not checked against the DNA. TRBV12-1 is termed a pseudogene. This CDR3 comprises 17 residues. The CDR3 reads CASSRGQGLPPLYEQYF. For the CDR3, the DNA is TGTGCCAGCAGCAGAGGACAGGGACTTCCCCCCCTCTACGAGCAGTACTTC.

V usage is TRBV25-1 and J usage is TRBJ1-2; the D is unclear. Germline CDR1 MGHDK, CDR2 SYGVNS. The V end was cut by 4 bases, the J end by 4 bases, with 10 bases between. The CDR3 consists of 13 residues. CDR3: CASSAKGLYGYTF. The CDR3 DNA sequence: TGTGCCAGCAGTGCTAAAGGACTCTATGGCTACACCTTC.

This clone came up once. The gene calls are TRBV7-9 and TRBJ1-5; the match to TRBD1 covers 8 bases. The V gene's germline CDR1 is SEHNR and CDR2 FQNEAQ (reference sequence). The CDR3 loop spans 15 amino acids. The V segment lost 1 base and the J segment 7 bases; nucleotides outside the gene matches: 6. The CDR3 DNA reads TGTGCCAGCAGCTTAGGGACAGGGTTGGTACAGCCCCAGCATTTT. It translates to CASSLGTGLVQPQHF.

CDR3 sequence (DNA): TGTGCCAGCAAGTCTAGTCATGAGCAGTTCTTC. Protein product: CASKSSHEQFF. This sequence joins TRBV12-3 or TRBV12-4 and TRBJ2-1; D gene ambiguous. Trimming took off 7 bases at V and 8 bases at J, with 9 bases between the two ends. The CDR3 is made up of 11 amino acids.

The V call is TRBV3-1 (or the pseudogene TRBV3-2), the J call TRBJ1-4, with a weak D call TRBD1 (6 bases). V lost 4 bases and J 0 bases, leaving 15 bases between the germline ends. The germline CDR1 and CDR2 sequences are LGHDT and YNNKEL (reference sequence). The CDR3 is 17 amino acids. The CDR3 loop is CASSRPTGPATNEKLFF. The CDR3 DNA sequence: TGTGCCAGCAGCCGGCCGACAGGACCTGCAACTAATGAAAAACTGTTTTTT.

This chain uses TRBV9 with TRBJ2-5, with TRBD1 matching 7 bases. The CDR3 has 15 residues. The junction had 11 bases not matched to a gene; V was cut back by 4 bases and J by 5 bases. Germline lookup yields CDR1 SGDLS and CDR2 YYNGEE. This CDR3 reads CASSYRQGVEETQYF. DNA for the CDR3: TGTGCCAGCAGCTACCGACAGGGTGTAGAGGAGACCCAGTACTTC.